The T cell receptor (beta chain) described here comes from a study of identical twins. Healthy Caucasians, and only they, were the donors. Study-wide results and caveats: Potential partial confounding of zero-insertion analyses by invariant MAIT and iNKT cells was noted. Out-of-frame beta chain sequences displayed weaker excess sharing between twins.

Using its own MiXCR run on the 5' RACE reads, TCRdb lists one record per CDR3 protein. Among 1,800,000 or so distinct CDR3 sequences listed, under 35% were seen once. This clonotype was found a few times. Its antigen is unidentified. The V gene end was trimmed by 6 bases and the J gene end by 5 bases; junction bases not matched to a gene: 9. There are 15 residues in the CDR3. Per the germline V gene, CDR1 is MNHNY and CDR2 is SVGAGI (reference sequence). The sequenced sample was cord blood. This TCR was sampled from a newborn girl in good health. The chain combines TRBV6-6 with TRBJ1-1, with 10 nucleotides matching TRBD1. The CDR3 DNA reads as TGTGCCAGCAGCCCGGGACAGGGGATGGGGACTGAAGCTTTCTTT. It codes for CASSPGQGMGTEAFF.